These T cell receptor beta chains were read from a single sample in a study of breast tumors, draining lymph nodes, adjacent tissues. Via MiXCR, TCRdb re-called the multiplex PCR reads, giving one row per CDR3 protein. Of over 100,000 distinct CDR3 sequences detected, 20% to 25% appear once; the ten largest clones hold roughly 2.7%. Sequenced material: axillary lymph node tissue. These receptors were taken from a female donor with breast cancer. Some clones in this sample may be carry-over from other donors' samples. Each CDR3 is given with its conserved first and last residue. The D gene is left open where the match is weak. Expanded clones are given a class, and other clones once, few, many or no size at all.

clone_size: -; j_call: TRBJ1-1; d_call: -; v_call: TRBV5-1; cdr3_aa: CASSFSGNPNTEAFF; cdr3_nt: TGCGCCAGCAGCTTTTCGGGGAACCCGAACACTGAAGCTTTCTTT
clone_size: many; j_call: TRBJ2-7; d_call: -; v_call: TRBV18; cdr3_aa: CASSPRGADEQYF; cdr3_nt: TGTGCCAGCTCACCCCGGGGGGCTGACGAGCAGTACTTC
clone_size: many; j_call: TRBJ2-1; d_call: -; v_call: TRBV4-3; cdr3_aa: CASSQDKTSPTEQFF; cdr3_nt: TGCGCCAGCAGCCAAGATAAAACTAGTCCGACCGAGCAGTTCTTC
clone_size: many; j_call: TRBJ1-5; d_call: -; v_call: TRBV7-2; cdr3_aa: CASSLRGAQPQHF; cdr3_nt: TGTGCCAGCAGCCTAAGGGGGGCTCAGCCCCAGCATTTT
clone_size: many; j_call: TRBJ2-7; d_call: -; v_call: TRBV6-2/TRBV6-3; cdr3_aa: CASSRRPGNSPYEQYF; cdr3_nt: TGTGCCAGCAGTCGACGGCCGGGCAACTCCCCCTACGAGCAGTACTTC
clone_size: many; j_call: TRBJ2-7; d_call: TRBD2; v_call: TRBV20-1; cdr3_aa: CSAYSGRAPYEQYF; cdr3_nt: TGCAGTGCTTATAGCGGGAGGGCCCCCTACGAGCAGTACTTC
clone_size: many; j_call: TRBJ2-1; d_call: -; v_call: TRBV19; cdr3_aa: CASSIRGVGYNEQFF; cdr3_nt: TGTGCCAGTAGTATTAGGGGCGTCGGTTACAATGAGCAGTTCTTC
clone_size: many; j_call: TRBJ2-3; d_call: TRBD2; v_call: TRBV20-1; cdr3_aa: CSAKISGRAITDTQYF; cdr3_nt: TGCAGTGCCAAAATTAGCGGGAGGGCCATCACAGATACGCAGTATTTT
clone_size: many; j_call: TRBJ2-5; d_call: -; v_call: TRBV19; cdr3_aa: CASSIGPVQETQYF; cdr3_nt: TGTGCCAGTAGTATTGGGCCAGTCCAAGAGACCCAGTACTTC
clone_size: many; j_call: TRBJ2-3; d_call: -; v_call: TRBV5-6; cdr3_aa: CASSLSGITDTQYF; cdr3_nt: TGTGCCAGCAGCTTGTCAGGGATCACAGATACGCAGTATTTT
clone_size: many; j_call: TRBJ2-3; d_call: TRBD1; v_call: TRBV29-1; cdr3_aa: CSVETGGEDTQYF; cdr3_nt: TGCAGCGTTGAGACAGGGGGCGAAGATACGCAGTATTTT
clone_size: many; j_call: TRBJ2-1; d_call: -; v_call: TRBV29-1; cdr3_aa: CSVEGGVGGSYNEQFF; cdr3_nt: TGCAGCGTTGAGGGGGGTGTTGGAGGCTCCTACAATGAGCAGTTCTTC
clone_size: once; j_call: TRBJ1-1; d_call: -; v_call: TRBV12-3/TRBV12-4; cdr3_aa: CASSFELPEAFF; cdr3_nt: TGTGCCAGCAGTTTTGAGCTCCCTGAAGCTTTCTTT
clone_size: many; j_call: TRBJ2-7; d_call: -; v_call: TRBV28; cdr3_aa: CASSSDRWQYF; cdr3_nt: TGTGCCAGCAGTTCGGACCGCTGGCAGTACTTC
clone_size: many; j_call: TRBJ2-5; d_call: -; v_call: TRBV30; cdr3_aa: CAWSVRRGWETQYF; cdr3_nt: TGTGCCTGGAGTGTACGTAGGGGTTGGGAGACCCAGTACTTC
clone_size: few; j_call: TRBJ1-1; d_call: -; v_call: TRBV12-3/TRBV12-4; cdr3_aa: CASSLGTERPEAFF; cdr3_nt: TGTGCCAGCAGTTTGGGGACTGAAAGACCTGAAGCTTTCTTT
clone_size: many; j_call: TRBJ2-7; d_call: -; v_call: TRBV6-5; cdr3_aa: CASSSSKSYEQYF; cdr3_nt: TGTGCCAGCAGTTCCAGTAAATCCTACGAGCAGTACTTC
clone_size: many; j_call: TRBJ2-3; d_call: TRBD2; v_call: TRBV20-1; cdr3_aa: CSARGLVAGTTDTQYF; cdr3_nt: TGCAGTGCTAGGGGGTTGGTAGCGGGAACCACAGATACGCAGTATTTT
clone_size: many; j_call: TRBJ2-7; d_call: TRBD1; v_call: TRBV29-1; cdr3_aa: CSVGDRVLGEQYF; cdr3_nt: TGCAGCGTAGGGGACAGGGTCCTAGGAGAGCAGTACTTC
clone_size: many; j_call: TRBJ2-1; d_call: TRBD2; v_call: TRBV7-3; cdr3_aa: CASSLDSGIGNEQFF; cdr3_nt: TGTGCCAGCAGCTTAGATAGCGGGATAGGAAATGAGCAGTTCTTC
clone_size: many; j_call: TRBJ2-3; d_call: TRBD2; v_call: TRBV6-6; cdr3_aa: CASSKLAGGTDTQYF; cdr3_nt: TGTGCCAGCAGCAAACTAGCGGGAGGCACAGATACGCAGTATTTT
clone_size: many; j_call: TRBJ2-7; d_call: TRBD1; v_call: TRBV11-1; cdr3_aa: CASSRLGQGAYEQYF; cdr3_nt: TGTGCCAGCAGCCGCCTGGGACAGGGCGCCTACGAGCAGTACTTC
clone_size: many; j_call: TRBJ2-1; d_call: TRBD2; v_call: TRBV7-8; cdr3_aa: CASSDTSGRARGNEQFF; cdr3_nt: TGTGCCAGCAGCGACACTAGCGGGAGGGCCCGGGGTAATGAGCAGTTCTTC
clone_size: many; j_call: TRBJ2-7; d_call: -; v_call: TRBV5-1; cdr3_aa: CASSLDRLTYEQYF; cdr3_nt: TGCGCCAGCAGCTTGGACAGGTTAACATACGAGCAGTACTTC
clone_size: many; j_call: TRBJ2-1; d_call: TRBD2; v_call: TRBV11-2; cdr3_aa: CASSLRLSGRDNEQFF; cdr3_nt: TGTGCCAGCAGCTTAAGGCTTAGCGGGAGGGACAATGAGCAGTTCTTC
clone_size: -; j_call: TRBJ2-7; d_call: -; v_call: TRBV20-1; cdr3_aa: CSASRPTSSDEQYF; cdr3_nt: TGCAGTGCTAGTCGCCCGACAAGTAGCGACGAGCAGTACTTC
clone_size: -; j_call: TRBJ1-3; d_call: -; v_call: TRBV5-1; cdr3_aa: CASSLVPGTGNTIYF; cdr3_nt: TGCGCCAGCAGCTTGGTCCCGGGGACTGGAAACACCATATATTTT
clone_size: many; j_call: TRBJ2-5; d_call: -; v_call: TRBV27; cdr3_aa: CASTPGSGETQYF; cdr3_nt: TGTGCCAGCACCCCGGGGTCAGGGGAGACCCAGTACTTC
clone_size: many; j_call: TRBJ2-3; d_call: -; v_call: TRBV29-1; cdr3_aa: CSVEDEVRRRSWGTDTQYF; cdr3_nt: TGCAGCGTTGAAGATGAGGTCCGTAGGAGGTCGTGGGGCACAGATACGCAGTATTTT
clone_size: many; j_call: TRBJ2-1; d_call: -; v_call: TRBV5-6; cdr3_aa: CASSLGPTSVEQFF; cdr3_nt: TGTGCCAGCAGCTTGGGGCCAACCAGCGTTGAGCAGTTCTTC
clone_size: many; j_call: TRBJ2-3; d_call: TRBD2; v_call: TRBV20-1; cdr3_aa: CSATSGMVLSGRSPDTQYF; cdr3_nt: TGCAGTGCTACCAGTGGGATGGTCCTAAGCGGGAGGTCCCCAGATACGCAGTATTTT
clone_size: -; j_call: TRBJ2-3; d_call: TRBD2; v_call: TRBV29-1; cdr3_aa: CSVEAGGPSTDTQYF; cdr3_nt: TGCAGCGTTGAAGCGGGGGGTCCCAGCACAGATACGCAGTATTTT
clone_size: many; j_call: TRBJ2-5; d_call: TRBD1; v_call: TRBV2; cdr3_aa: CASSHRGSPGETQYF; cdr3_nt: TGTGCCAGCAGTCACAGGGGTAGTCCAGGGGAGACCCAGTACTTC
clone_size: many; j_call: TRBJ2-1; d_call: -; v_call: TRBV10-3; cdr3_aa: CAISEVTGGEQFF; cdr3_nt: TGTGCCATCAGTGAAGTAACCGGCGGTGAGCAGTTCTTC
clone_size: many; j_call: TRBJ2-1; d_call: -; v_call: TRBV7-9; cdr3_aa: CASSPTGEGEQFF; cdr3_nt: TGTGCCAGCAGCCCAACAGGGGAGGGTGAGCAGTTCTTC
clone_size: many; j_call: TRBJ2-3; d_call: TRBD1; v_call: TRBV5-6; cdr3_aa: CASSLLVGTANTDTQYF; cdr3_nt: TGTGCCAGCAGCTTATTGGTTGGGACAGCCAACACAGATACGCAGTATTTT
clone_size: -; j_call: TRBJ2-3; d_call: TRBD2; v_call: TRBV20-1; cdr3_aa: CSASVAGGSAHTDTQYF; cdr3_nt: TGCAGTGCTAGTGTGGCGGGGGGGTCCGCACACACAGATACGCAGTATTTT
clone_size: -; j_call: TRBJ2-1; d_call: -; v_call: TRBV3-1; cdr3_aa: CASSLGSGRWNEQFF; cdr3_nt: TGTGCCAGCAGCCTTGGATCAGGGCGATGGAATGAGCAGTTCTTC
clone_size: -; j_call: TRBJ1-1; d_call: -; v_call: TRBV5-1; cdr3_aa: CASSLGGRVRVTEAFF; cdr3_nt: TGCGCCAGCAGCTTGGGGGGCAGAGTTCGGGTCACTGAAGCTTTCTTT
clone_size: many; j_call: TRBJ1-2; d_call: -; v_call: TRBV30; cdr3_aa: CAWTRIFSPYGYTF; cdr3_nt: TGTGCCTGGACCAGAATTTTTAGCCCTTATGGCTACACCTTC
clone_size: -; j_call: TRBJ2-7; d_call: TRBD2; v_call: TRBV3-1; cdr3_aa: CASSKVAGAYEQYF; cdr3_nt: TGTGCCAGCAGCAAAGTGGCGGGGGCCTACGAGCAGTACTTC
clone_size: many; j_call: TRBJ2-3; d_call: -; v_call: TRBV5-8; cdr3_aa: CASSLPGKDTQYF; cdr3_nt: TGTGCCAGCAGCTTGCCCGGGAAAGATACGCAGTATTTT